The 24 T cell receptor beta chains below were found in one sample sequenced in a study of blood T cells in healthy people across ages. Primers used in a second PCR of about 6 to 11 cycles were a sample-barcoded 5' primer and a J-beta primer mix. TCRdb used MiXCR to reprocess the 5' RACE reads, holding one entry per CDR3 protein. The sample includes some 1.7 million distinct CDR3 sequences, over 25% of them seen just once. Sequencing was carried out using blood. The receptor set was obtained from a woman aged 25-40 years in good health.

The chain uses TRBV21-1 and TRBJ2-3; the table's D call TRBD2 went unverified against the DNA. TRBV21-1 corresponds to a pseudogene. CDR3 length: 16 amino acids. The CDR3 DNA follows: TGTGCCAGCAGCAAAGGCGGGTGGATCGAAACAGATACGCAGTATTTT. Protein: CASSKGGWIETDTQYF.

This chain uses TRBV20-1 with TRBJ2-7; D is unclear. Germline CDR1 reads DFQATT; CDR2 reads SNEGSKA (reference sequence). CDR3 size: 11 residues. This CDR3 reads CSASNLYEQYF. The DNA of the CDR3 is TGCAGCGCCAGCAACCTCTACGAGCAGTACTTC.

The chain links TRBV6-6 to TRBJ1-5; 7 nucleotides line up with TRBD1. Germline CDR1 is MNHNY and CDR2 is SVGAGI (reference sequence). The CDR3 consists of 16 residues. Trimming removed 2 bases from V and 1 base from J; junction bases left unmatched: 5. This CDR3 reads CASSYELDRSNQPQHF. CDR3 DNA sequence: TGTGCCAGCAGTTACGAATTGGACAGGAGCAATCAGCCCCAGCATTTT.

The V and J genes are TRBV20-1 and TRBJ2-7; D gene uncertain. V lost 1 base to trimming and J lost 1 base, with 5 bases between them. The CDR3 totals 12 residues. Germline CDR1 is DFQATT and CDR2 is SNEGSKA (reference sequence). DNA for the CDR3: TGCAGTGCTAGAGGGAAGTCCTACGAGCAGTACTTC. Protein sequence: CSARGKSYEQYF.

This chain joins TRBV6-2 or TRBV6-3 and TRBJ2-7, with TRBD1 matching 10 bases. The CDR3 extends over 14 amino acids. The trim removed 7 bases at V and 9 bases at J, leaving 12 bases unmatched. Germline CDR1 and CDR2: MNHEY and SVGEGT. The CDR3 DNA reads TGTGCCAGCACCAAAGACAGGGGGCTACTCGGGCAGTACTTC. This sequence encodes CASTKDRGLLGQYF.

This chain joins TRBV6-6 and TRBJ2-4; 9 bases agree with TRBD2. The J call may be in error: the DNA end matches TRBJ2-7 better. Germline V gene data show CDR1 as MNHNY and CDR2 as SVGAGI (reference sequence). The CDR3 consists of 16 residues. In DNA form, the CDR3 reads TGTGCCAGCAGAACCGAAGGGCTAGCGGGATTCTACGAGCAGTACTTC. This gives the protein CASRTEGLAGFYEQYF.

Concerning this clonotype: A much larger clone lies a single base off, so this may be a read error. The V call is TRBV10-3, the J call TRBJ2-1; D is unresolved. The CDR3 runs 15 residues. Germline V gives CDR1 ENHRY, CDR2 SYGVKD. For the CDR3, the DNA is TGTGCCATCAGTGAGTCGTTGGGATCATGGAATGGGCAGTTCTTC. Translated: CAISESLGSWNGQFF.

On this clonotype: The missing conserved phenylalanine or tryptophan at the end of this CDR3 makes a read error likely. The chain uses TRBV12-3 or TRBV12-4 and TRBJ2-3; the D is unclear. V was trimmed by 2 bases and J by 0 bases, leaving 3 bases between them. This CDR3 spans 13 amino acids. For the CDR3, the DNA is TGTGCCAGCAGTTTAACAAGCACAGATACGCAGTATTGT. This codes for CASSLTSTDTQYC.

The chain employs TRBV28 and TRBJ1-2; tentative D call: TRBD1 (5 bases). Germline V gives CDR1 MDHEN, CDR2 SYDVKM. V lost 6 bases and J 6 bases, leaving 32 bases between the germline ends. The CDR3 sequence is 19 residues long. DNA for the CDR3: TGTGCCAGCAGCCTAGAGGGCCTTCTCGGGGCGGGAGAGACTCATGGCTACACCTTC. Its protein product is CASSLEGLLGAGETHGYTF.

In the case of this clonotype: This sequence may be a read error, since a much larger clone differs from it by one base. V gene TRBV6-4 combines with J gene TRBJ2-7; 7 bases agree with TRBD2. The CDR3 sequence is 13 residues long. Looked up from germline, CDR1 is MRHNA and CDR2 is SNTAGT. The CDR3 is CAGRETSRNEQYF. The CDR3 nucleotides read TGTGCCGGCAGAGAGACTAGCAGAAACGAGCAGTACTTC.

A word on this clonotype: This could be a read error, since a much larger clone is one nucleotide away. The J gene is TRBJ1-6, the V gene TRBV9; D is undetermined. The germline V gene encodes CDR1 SGDLS and CDR2 YYNGEE. The CDR3 runs 14 residues. V was pared by 3 bases and J by 0 bases, with 4 bases between. CDR3 sequence: CASSGSSYNSPLHF. CDR3 coding DNA: TGTGCCAGCAGCGGGAGCTCCTATAATTCACCCCTCCACTTT.

The chain joins TRBV4-1 to TRBJ1-5, with D possibly matching TRBD1 (5 bases). Germline CDR1 reads MGHRA; CDR2 reads YSYEKL. This CDR3 is 18 amino acids long. The V end lost 3 bases, the J end lost 5 bases, and 23 bases lay between the germline ends. CDR3 in DNA: TGCGCCAGCAGCCAGACCCCTGTTCCGGGGGGTCGGGATCAGCCCCAGCATTTT. It specifies CASSQTPVPGGRDQPQHF.

About this clonotype: A much bigger clone sits one base away, suggesting this may be a read error. This CDR3 fails to terminate in the conserved phenylalanine or tryptophan, so it likely reflects a read error. As DNA, the CDR3 is TGTGCCAGCAGCTTTCGGGACGGTGTCCTCTACGAGCAGTACATC. It translates to CASSFRDGVLYEQYI. The chain has TRBV5-5 and TRBJ2-7, with D perhaps assigned TRBD1 or TRBD2 (5 bases each). Germline loops: CDR1 SGHKS, CDR2 YYEKEE (reference sequence). The V and J ends lost 2 bases and 3 bases respectively, with 15 bases between them. CDR3 length: 15 residues.

A word on this clonotype: A clone one base away is much larger, so this may be a read error. The chain carries TRBV2 and TRBJ1-2, with D unclear. Trimming took 6 bases from V and 4 from J, leaving 6 bases between them. The CDR3 contains 11 residues. CDR1 is SNHLY and CDR2 is FYNNEI in the germline V gene. The CDR3 protein is CASRFTYGYTF. CDR3 nucleotides: TGTGCCAGCAGGTTCACCTATGGCTACACCTTC.

V usage is TRBV20-1 and J usage is TRBJ2-4; a possible D gene is TRBD2 (6 bases). The V gene lost 3 bases and the J gene lost 8 bases, with 11 bases spanning the gap. Germline loops: CDR1 DFQATT, CDR2 SNEGSKA (reference sequence). The CDR3 spans 12 residues. The CDR3 region has the DNA TGCAGTGCTAGTGGTGGCGGGGACATTCAGTACTTC. Amino acids: CSASGGGDIQYF.

The chain joins TRBV12-3 or TRBV12-4 to TRBJ2-1; D is possibly TRBD1 or TRBD2 (5 bases each). V gave up 6 bases and J gave up 9 bases, with 15 bases separating them. This CDR3 region has 13 residues. In DNA form, the CDR3 reads TGTGCCAGCAGCTACGAGAGAGGGGTTGAGCAGTTCTTC. Amino acid sequence: CASSYERGVEQFF.

In this sample, this clonotype turned up many times. This chain links TRBV10-3 with TRBJ2-4, with TRBD2 matching over 9 bases. Germline trimming cut 4 bases from V and 2 bases from J; bases unmatched to any gene: 3. This CDR3 spans 15 amino acids. Germline CDR1 is ENHRY and CDR2 is SYGVKD. The CDR3 is CAISAAGGSKNIQYF. CDR3 in DNA: TGTGCCATCAGTGCAGCGGGGGGATCCAAAAACATTCAGTACTTC.

The genes are TRBV29-1 and TRBJ2-2; D perhaps matches TRBD2 (6 bases). V was pared by 4 bases and J by 1 base, with 13 bases between. Germline CDR1 and CDR2: SQVTM and ANQGSEA. CDR3 length equals 15 residues. The CDR3 sequence: CSVVEGTGNTGELFF. As DNA, the CDR3 is TGCAGCGTTGTCGAGGGGACTGGGAACACCGGGGAGCTGTTTTTT.

This clonotype was detected ten times or more. The chain uses TRBV27 and TRBJ2-4; maybe TRBD2 (6 bases). Germline lookup yields CDR1 MNHEY and CDR2 SMNVEV (reference sequence). This CDR3 is 10 amino acids long. Trimming took 8 bases from V and 8 from J, leaving 7 bases between them. The CDR3 DNA reads TGTGCCAGCGGCGGGGACATTCAGTACTTC. It specifies CASGGDIQYF.

CDR3 residues: CAITGTGCDGYTF. DNA of the CDR3: TGTGCCATCACTGGGACAGGGTGTGATGGCTACACCTTC. This chain joins TRBV10-3 and TRBJ1-2; 9 nucleotides align to TRBD1. The CDR3 contains 13 residues. Germline values: CDR1 ENHRY, CDR2 SYGVKD. The V gene end was trimmed by 7 bases and the J gene end by 6 bases; junction bases not matched to a gene: 6.

With regard to this clonotype: The junction and the germline gene differ at one end; a read error may be behind it. The V and J genes are TRBV6-6 and TRBJ1-5; TRBD1 is a possible D gene (6 bases). CDR1 is MNHNY and CDR2 is SVGAGI in the germline V gene (reference sequence). This CDR3 spans 14 amino acids. The CDR3 DNA reads as TGTGCCAGCAGGAACAGGGAGGGCAGTCAGCCCAAGCATTTT. Protein sequence: CASRNREGSQPKHF.

This clonotype was detected ten times or more. The CDR3 region has the DNA TGTGCCAGCGGGCGGGGGGACAATACAGGAACAGATACGCAGTATTTT. Its protein product is CASGRGDNTGTDTQYF. This chain uses TRBV6-5 with TRBJ2-3; 8 bases align to TRBD2. The CDR3 is 16 residues long. Trimming took 8 bases from V and 3 from J; bases not matched to a gene: 13. The germline gives CDR1 MNHEY, CDR2 SVGAGI.

The chain couples TRBV9 to TRBJ2-1; 9 bases map to TRBD2. Judging by the DNA end, TRBJ2-7 fits better; the J call may be wrong. Germline loops: CDR1 SGDLS, CDR2 YYNGEE. This CDR3 region has 16 residues. CDR3: CASSVTGTSSYNEQYF. The CDR3 DNA sequence: TGTGCCAGCAGCGTAACCGGGACTAGCTCCTACAATGAGCAGTACTTC.

The chain has TRBV20-1 and TRBJ2-7; possibly TRBD2 for D (5 bases). Trimming removed 1 base at V and 0 bases at J, with 10 bases between. CDR3 length equals 14 residues. CDR1 DFQATT and CDR2 SNEGSKA come from the germline V gene (reference sequence). The CDR3 spells CSARGGWDSYEQYF. In DNA form, the CDR3 reads TGCAGTGCTAGAGGCGGGTGGGACTCCTACGAGCAGTACTTC.